The present entry profiles one T cell receptor (beta chain) with its context. It lacks a known antigen. The record has no base qualities; no much larger clone is one base away. These data are taken from a study of blood T cell repertoires in COVID-19 (dated by TCRdb to about 2020). In the study overall: Samples from collaborators originated in the United States, Italy and Spain and spanned both the acute and convalescent phases of COVID-19. The material from the prospective study consisted of cDNA or gDNA derived from T cells, B-cell-depleted T cells, or PBMCs. Deeply sampled blood TCRbeta repertoires from subjects exposed to, actively infected with, or recovered from COVID-19 were included in the dataset. A freely available public database, intended as a resource for researchers studying the immune response to SARS-CoV-2, is where the repertoires were released. Samples were obtained from the ongoing ImmuneRACE study (first 160 participants) and from 1,200 or so subjects provided by 6 global collaborators. Nearly every sample came with metadata listing a de-identified subject ID, COVID-19 status, age in years and sex. Where available, HLA class I and class II types were obtained from metadata supplied by the sample provider rather than from assay-based typing. Results and caveats for the whole study, not just this receptor: The amount of clinical and demographic metadata varied by source and participant and was provided uncurated.

Taken from cysteine to phenylalanine, the CDR3 has 17 residues. The sequence is cut down to CDR3 DNA, 51 bases in frame from base 1. Between the V and J ends, shortened by 1 base and 7 bases respectively, the junction contains 20 bases. The immunoSEQ Assay, a bias-controlled multiplex PCR, was used to amplify TCRbeta CDR3 regions from genomic DNA. From the authors' description of their analysis: The number of nucleated cells in each sample was estimated from the amplification of reference gene primers within the assay. Sequence reads were collapsed and filtered to measure the absolute abundance of every unique TCRbeta CDR3 rearrangement. Productive Simpson clonality was computed per sample as the square root of Simpson's diversity index over productive rearrangements. In TCRdb, the immuneACCESS table is reduced to in-frame sequences with V and J assigned. These tables do not hold every clone; where another copy was compared, an unresolved V gene accounts for under half, and the others remain unexplained. That table gives V, J and clone size, and the DNA gave D and trimming. The sample data list 100,000 or so clones, and 70% to 90% of these were observed just once. Approximately 12% of the sample is in the top ten clones.

The collaborating institutions used their own protocols to collect whole blood in K2EDTA tubes. Collaborator samples were shipped for TCRbeta analysis as frozen whole blood, isolated PBMCs, or DNA extracted from either sample type. This receptor was taken from a woman aged 55-75 years in a cohort sampled during active or convalescent COVID-19. The material sequenced was peripheral blood. The chain joins TRBV23-1 to TRBJ1-5; the D gene is not confidently resolved. TRBV23-1 is an open reading frame whose function is uncertain. The DNA sequence is given as TGCGCCAGCAGTCAATTTCCGCCTCAAACGGTCCGGCAGCCCCAGCATTTT. Its protein is CASSQFPPQTVRQPQHF.